This record covers a single T cell receptor beta chain. The data stem from a study of blood T cell repertoires in COVID-19. In the study overall: There were acute and convalescent COVID-19 samples, and they came from the United States, Italy and Spain. PBMCs, B-cell-depleted T cells, or T cells were the source of the cDNA or gDNA that made up the material.

The V gene lost 6 bases and the J gene lost 8 bases, with 19 bases spanning the gap. Germline CDR1 and CDR2: MDHEN and SYDVKM. There are 14 residues in the CDR3. In the authors' methods: Reference gene primer amplification gave estimated nucleated cell counts. TCRdb's table, derived via immunoSEQ multiplex PCR, lists solely in-frame clones and lacks some. V and J calls and clone size follow that table, whereas D and trimming were derived from the DNA. The repertoire holds 300,000 to 350,000 clones, with more than 75% as singletons. Enrollment of patients from Seattle took place during active infection, with longitudinal follow-up.

The TCR sequence derives from a woman in her 50s with COVID-19, enrolled during active disease. The chain combines TRBV28 with TRBJ1-2; D is ambiguous. The material sequenced was peripheral blood. CDR3 nucleotide sequence: TGTGCCAGCAGCACGGCCGCGGCAGCACGAGGCTACACCTTC. Translating it yields CASSTAAAARGYTF.